A single sample is the source of the 15 T cell receptor beta chains below, sequenced in a study of blood T cell repertoires in COVID-19. Using immunoSEQ multiplex PCR, the repertoire was profiled, and TCRdb retains in-frame clones only, with some absent. In the table there are about 78,000 clones, approximately 84% of which are singletons. The sequenced sample was peripheral blood. The receptor set was obtained from a man between 60 and 75 years old with active or convalescent COVID-19.

This clone was seen only once. This chain connects TRBV27 to TRBJ1-5, with 8 bases fitting TRBD1. The CDR3 spans 17 residues. CDR1 MNHEY and CDR2 SMNVEV come from the germline V gene (reference sequence). Unmatched junction bases numbered 10, after V lost 4 bases and J lost 2 bases. The CDR3 is CASSSYSGTGGNQPQHF. The CDR3, as DNA: TGTGCCAGCAGTTCCTACTCCGGGACAGGCGGCAATCAGCCCCAGCATTTT.

V and J are TRBV4-3 and TRBJ1-1, with D tentatively TRBD1 (5 bases). Trimming removed 4 bases at V and 1 base at J, with 16 bases between. Germline V gives CDR1 LGHNA, CDR2 YSLEER. The CDR3 loop spans 16 amino acids. The CDR3 DNA reads as TGCGCCAGCAGCCCCGGGGGGAGGTCGAGGAACACTGAAGCTTTCTTT. As protein: CASSPGGRSRNTEAFF.

This clone has a single count. V is TRBV12-3 or TRBV12-4 and J is TRBJ2-7, with a possible D match to TRBD2 (5 bases). CDR3 size: 13 residues. V lost 2 bases, J lost 6 bases, and 11 bases lay in between. The CDR3 protein is CASSLRGRGEQYF. CDR3 coding DNA: TGTGCCAGCAGTTTAAGAGGGCGCGGCGAGCAGTACTTC.

This sequence joins TRBV18 and TRBJ1-5; D is perhaps TRBD1 (6 bases). The germline CDR1 and CDR2 sequences are KGHSH and LQKENI. V was shortened by 4 bases and J by 1 base, with 14 bases between the two germline ends. The CDR3 has 16 residues. The CDR3 protein is CASSHLPTGSNQPQHF. In DNA form, the CDR3 reads TGTGCCAGCTCACACCTTCCTACAGGGAGCAATCAGCCCCAGCATTTT.

The rearrangement joins TRBV3-1 (or the pseudogene TRBV3-2) to TRBJ1-2; 7 nucleotides agree with TRBD1. Germline V CDR1 and CDR2: LGHDT, YNNKEL (reference sequence). This CDR3 contains 14 residues. V trimming: 1 base; J trimming: 7 bases; junction bases outside the gene matches: 6. CDR3: CASSQGKGALGYTF. As DNA, the CDR3 is TGTGCCAGCAGCCAAGGGAAGGGGGCGCTTGGCTACACCTTC.

The V and J genes are TRBV21-1 and TRBJ2-3; the table calls TRBD2, which could not be checked here. TRBV21-1 is reported as a pseudogene. The CDR3 totals 17 residues. In DNA, the CDR3 is TGTGCCACCCAGCAAGGGGAGATAGCGGGGGGTGAAGATACGCAGTATTTT. Translation gives CATQQGEIAGGEDTQYF.

CDR3 sequence (DNA): TGTGCCAGCAGCCTGACAGGGACCTCCTACGAGCAGTACTTC. Amino acid sequence: CASSLTGTSYEQYF. This chain joins TRBV7-2 and TRBJ2-7; 7 bases fit TRBD1. CDR3 length: 14 residues. V was clipped by 5 bases and J by 0 bases; unmatched bases: 4. Germline V lookup: CDR1 SGHTA, CDR2 FQGNSA.

This clone was detected only once. CDR3 in DNA: TGTGCCAGCAGACCAACAGGGGAATGGAACTATGGCTACACCTTC. Translating gives CASRPTGEWNYGYTF. This chain links TRBV7-9 with TRBJ1-2; 7 bases agree with TRBD1. The J segment lost 2 bases and the V segment lost 6 bases, leaving 9 bases of the junction unmatched. The CDR3 is 15 amino acids. CDR1 and CDR2 (germline): SEHNR, FQNEAQ (reference sequence).

The chain joins TRBV19 to TRBJ1-6; maybe TRBD1 (5 bases). CDR3 size: 14 residues. From germline, CDR1 is LNHDA and CDR2 SQIVND (reference sequence). Between the trimmed V and J ends, which lost 6 bases and 14 bases, there was a span of 20 bases. The CDR3 DNA reads TGTGCCAGTAGAAACGGGGGAGAGGAGTTAACCCTCCACTTT. It encodes CASRNGGEELTLHF.

The rearrangement joins TRBV25-1 to TRBJ1-1, with D possibly matching TRBD1 (5 bases). Germline V gives CDR1 MGHDK, CDR2 SYGVNS. CDR3 size: 14 residues. Trimming pared 6 bases from V and 0 bases from J, leaving 11 bases between. The CDR3 region is CASSIQGMNTEAFF. The CDR3 DNA is TGTGCCAGCAGCATTCAGGGCATGAACACTGAAGCTTTCTTT. The full variable domain, completed using reference TRBV25-1 and TRBJ1-1, is EADIYQTPRYLVIGTGKKITLECSQTMGHDKMYWYQQDPGMELHLIHYSYGVNSTEKGDLSSESTVSRIRTEHFPLTLESARPSHTSQYLCASSIQGMNTEAFFGQGTRLTVV.

This clone was counted a single time. The chain links TRBV7-3 to TRBJ1-2, with 9 nucleotides matching TRBD1. CDR1 is SGHTA and CDR2 is FQGTGA in the germline V gene. The CDR3 totals 15 residues. V gave up 3 bases and J gave up 0 bases; unmatched junction bases: 2. As DNA, the CDR3 is TGTGCCAGCAGCTTTGGGACAGGGACTAACTATGGCTACACCTTC. It encodes CASSFGTGTNYGYTF. The entire variable domain, with the rest obtained from reference TRBV7-3 and TRBJ1-2, is as follows: GAGVSQTPSNKVTEKGKYVELRCDPISGHTALYWYRQSLGQGPEFLIYFQGTGAADDSGLPNDRFFAVRPEGSVSTLKIQRTERGDSAVYLCASSFGTGTNYGYTFGSGTRLTVV.

The V call is TRBV21-1, the J call TRBJ2-3; the table calls TRBD1, which could not be checked here. TRBV21-1 is a pseudogene locus. This CDR3 spans 18 amino acids. The CDR3 bases are TGTGCCAGCAGCGCTACTTCGCCCAGGGAATTTTATGCAGATACGCAGTATTTT. It translates to CASSATSPREFYADTQYF.

The chain uses TRBV19 and TRBJ2-7, with 12 nucleotides matching TRBD2. Germline V gene sequence: CDR1 LNHDA, CDR2 SQIVND (reference sequence). V gave up 5 bases and J gave up 4 bases; unmatched junction bases: 6. CDR3 length: 15 amino acids. CDR3 protein: CASSETSGGHYEQYF. CDR3 in DNA: TGTGCCAGTAGTGAGACTAGCGGGGGCCATTACGAGCAGTACTTC.

The chain carries TRBV5-8 and TRBJ2-2; the D gene is possibly TRBD2 (5 bases). Germline CDR1 and CDR2: SGHTS and YDEGEE. The length of the CDR3 is 14 residues. The ends were cut back, 1 base at V and 5 bases at J, with 9 bases in the middle. This CDR3 reads CASSLIGGTGELFF. CDR3 DNA: TGTGCCAGCAGCTTGATAGGCGGGACCGGGGAGCTGTTTTTT.

This chain links TRBV5-6 with TRBJ1-6; 7 positions match TRBD1. Trimming at V came to 1 base and at J to 0 bases, leaving 10 bases not matched to a gene. Germline assignment: CDR1 SGHDT and CDR2 YYEEEE. The CDR3 contains 19 residues. The CDR3 sequence: CASSLPPGQWGSYNSPLHF. The CDR3 DNA is TGTGCCAGCAGCTTGCCCCCGGGACAGTGGGGCTCCTATAATTCACCCCTCCACTTT.